Presented here are 20 T cell receptor beta chains from one specimen sequenced in a study of OX40 agonist ivuxolimab in advanced cancers. Some clones are missing from TCRdb's copy, which holds only in-frame ones; the method was immunoSEQ multiplex PCR. The sample contains 66,000 or so clones, 75% to 90% of which appear only once. The sequencing here drew on CD4+ or CD8+ T cells sorted from blood, taken in a trial of the OX40 agonist ivuxolimab. These receptor sequences come from an adult with an advanced solid tumor such as melanoma, head and neck, liver or kidney cancer.

The chain links TRBV4-1 to TRBJ2-1; the D gene is possibly TRBD2 (6 bases). CDR3 length: 21 amino acids. Germline CDR1 and CDR2: MGHRA and YSYEKL. The V gene lost 5 bases and the J gene lost 4 bases, with 33 bases spanning the gap. DNA of the CDR3: TGCGCCAGCAGCTCGCCCGAACGCCGGGTCGTGCTCGGGAGTGCATACAATGAGCAGTTCTTC. It yields the protein CASSSPERRVVLGSAYNEQFF.

The genes are TRBV18 and TRBJ2-7; 7 bases line up with TRBD2. The CDR3 spans 17 residues. The V segment lost 2 bases and the J segment 0 bases; nucleotides outside the gene matches: 10. Germline CDR1 and CDR2: KGHSH and LQKENI. DNA of the CDR3: TGTGCCAGCTCACCAACACCGGCTAGCGGAACCTCCTACGAGCAGTACTTC. This encodes CASSPTPASGTSYEQYF.

The chain links TRBV18 to TRBJ2-3; D may be TRBD1 (6 bases). Germline loops: CDR1 KGHSH, CDR2 LQKENI. V was clipped by 3 bases and J by 6 bases, with 10 bases between them. The CDR3 extends over 13 amino acids. The CDR3 sequence: CASSPQGSDTQYF. CDR3 nucleotide sequence: TGTGCCAGCTCACCCCAGGGGTCTGATACGCAGTATTTT.

The rearrangement uses TRBV6-5 and TRBJ1-3; 8 nucleotides match TRBD1. CDR1 MNHEY and CDR2 SVGAGI come from the germline V gene. V trimming: 6 bases; J trimming: 6 bases; junction bases outside the gene matches: 4. The CDR3 sequence is 13 residues long. The CDR3 sequence is CASSQGQANTIYF. CDR3 nucleotides: TGTGCCAGCAGCCAGGGACAGGCAAACACCATATATTTT.

The genes are TRBV2 and TRBJ1-1; D perhaps matches TRBD1 (6 bases). With 4 bases removed from V and 3 bases from J, the gap between germline ends came to 15 bases. CDR1 is SNHLY and CDR2 is FYNNEI in the germline V gene. The CDR3 consists of 15 residues. The CDR3 here is CASSATGPMDTEAFF. CDR3 bases: TGTGCCAGCAGTGCCACAGGGCCCATGGACACTGAAGCTTTCTTT.

The rearrangement joins TRBV7-2 to TRBJ2-2; D remains unclear. Germline CDR1 SGHTA, CDR2 FQGNSA. The V gene lost 0 bases and the J gene lost 8 bases, with 16 bases spanning the gap. The CDR3 covers 16 residues. CDR3 in amino acids: CASSLATDVARGELFF. The CDR3 DNA reads TGTGCCAGCAGCTTAGCCACCGACGTAGCAAGGGGGGAGCTGTTTTTT.

The rearrangement joins TRBV15 to TRBJ2-1, with 8 bases aligning to TRBD1. V shed 0 bases, J shed 9 bases, and the junction held 16 bases outside the gene matches. The CDR3 length is 18 residues. The germline CDR1 and CDR2 sequences are LNHNV and YYDKDF (reference sequence). The CDR3 sequence is CATSRDSDRRAGGFEQFF. The CDR3 DNA reads TGTGCCACCAGCAGAGACTCGGATAGGAGGGCAGGGGGCTTTGAGCAGTTCTTC.

In DNA form, the CDR3 reads TGCGCCAGCAGCTTGGCCCAAGGGGTTAGGTATGAAAAACTGTTTTTT. The encoded protein is CASSLAQGVRYEKLFF. This rearrangement joins TRBV5-1 to TRBJ1-4, with D perhaps TRBD1 (5 bases). V was cut by 0 bases and J by 6 bases, with 15 bases left in between. CDR1 SGHRS and CDR2 YFSETQ come from the germline V gene. The CDR3 totals 16 residues.

This chain uses TRBV7-2 with TRBJ2-1; 12 positions agree with TRBD2. V gave up 5 bases and J gave up 8 bases; unmatched junction bases: 7. Germline CDR1 and CDR2: SGHTA and FQGNSA. The CDR3 covers 15 residues. This CDR3 reads CASSPRTSGKYEQFF. DNA of the CDR3: TGTGCCAGCAGCCCGAGGACTAGCGGGAAATATGAGCAGTTCTTC.

The gene calls are TRBV5-5 and TRBJ2-3; D may be TRBD1 (6 bases). The V and J ends lost 6 bases and 6 bases respectively, with 20 bases between them. Germline V gene sequence: CDR1 SGHKS, CDR2 YYEKEE (reference sequence). The CDR3 runs to 15 residues. CDR3 in DNA: TGTGCCAGCACCCCAGGGGCAGGGTATACGGATACGCAGTATTTT. It specifies CASTPGAGYTDTQYF.

This clone was counted once. The chain uses TRBV6-1 and TRBJ2-7; 7 nucleotides line up with TRBD2. Germline V gene sequence: CDR1 MNHNS, CDR2 SASEGT. Trimming cost V 11 bases and J 4 bases; bases outside gene matches: 5. The CDR3 consists of 11 residues. The CDR3 region has the DNA TGTGCCGCCCGGGGAGGGTACGAGCAGTACTTC. Translated, it gives CAARGGYEQYF.

This chain links TRBV6-5 with TRBJ1-2; possibly TRBD1 for D (6 bases). The CDR3 extends over 14 amino acids. V was cut by 8 bases and J by 8 bases, with 21 bases left in between. Germline V lookup: CDR1 MNHEY, CDR2 SVGAGI. The CDR3 DNA sequence: TGTGCCAGCGGGGGGGCGGGCACCGGGCGAGGCTACACCTTC. Amino acids: CASGGAGTGRGYTF.

This clone has only one observation. The chain has TRBV5-1 and TRBJ2-7, with D possibly TRBD1 on 6 matching bases. Germline CDR1 reads SGHRS; CDR2 reads YFSETQ. The CDR3 runs 14 residues. Trimming removed 1 base at V and 2 bases at J, with 10 bases between. Here the CDR3 DNA reads TGCGCCAGCAGCTTGACAGGGTCTGCCTACGAGCAGTACTTC. Its translation is CASSLTGSAYEQYF.

V and J are TRBV19 and TRBJ1-5; 8 bases align to TRBD1. Germline loops: CDR1 LNHDA, CDR2 SQIVND (reference sequence). The CDR3 runs 13 residues. J lost 5 bases, V lost 6 bases, and 3 bases had no gene match. CDR3 amino acids: CASRQGVYQPQHF. DNA of the CDR3: TGTGCCAGTAGACAGGGGGTCTATCAGCCCCAGCATTTT.

The chain couples TRBV9 to TRBJ2-5; 7 bases line up with TRBD2. CDR3 length: 13 residues. Trimming cost V 6 bases and J 11 bases; bases outside gene matches: 13. Germline V gene data show CDR1 as SGDLS and CDR2 as YYNGEE. The CDR3 coding sequence is TGTGCCAGCAACGTCGACGGGAGGTATGAGCAGTACTTC. Translating it yields CASNVDGRYEQYF.

This rearrangement joins TRBV6-1 to TRBJ2-5, with TRBD2 matching over 9 bases. The V and J ends lost 1 base and 7 bases, in that order; junction bases with no gene match: 7. CDR3 length: 15 residues. Germline V gives CDR1 MNHNS, CDR2 SASEGT. CDR3 sequence (DNA): TGTGCCAGCAGTGAAGGGAGGAATAGCGGGGGGACCCAGTACTTC. Translation gives CASSEGRNSGGTQYF.

This chain joins TRBV27 and TRBJ1-2; 9 positions agree with TRBD1. The germline V gene has CDR1 MNHEY and CDR2 SMNVEV (reference sequence). The CDR3 has 15 residues. The ends lost 3 bases at V and 2 bases at J; junction bases unmatched: 4. CDR3 in DNA: TGTGCCAGCAGTTTCCAAGGACAGGGGAACTATGGCTACACCTTC. Encoded protein: CASSFQGQGNYGYTF.

A single count supports this clone. The gene calls are TRBV6-5 and TRBJ1-6; TRBD1 matches at 8 bases. The V gene end was trimmed by 2 bases and the J gene end by 10 bases; junction bases not matched to a gene: 7. Germline V gives CDR1 MNHEY, CDR2 SVGAGI. The CDR3 covers 15 residues. CDR3 nucleotide sequence: TGTGCCAGCAGTTACGAGGACAGGGAAAGCTCACCCCTCCACTTT. This encodes CASSYEDRESSPLHF.

The chain is built from TRBV5-6 and TRBJ2-6; D is unresolved. Germline V gene lookup returns CDR1 SGHDT and CDR2 YYEEEE. Between the trimmed V and J ends, which lost 4 bases and 2 bases, there was a span of 13 bases. The CDR3 is 16 amino acids. CDR3: CASSRTVSTGANVLTF. The CDR3 DNA is TGTGCCAGCAGCCGGACCGTCTCGACTGGGGCCAACGTCCTGACTTTC.

Turning to this clone: Other DNA sequences from this sample encode an identical CDR3 as well. The chain recombines TRBV5-5 with TRBJ2-2; no reliable D call. In germline, CDR1 is SGHKS, CDR2 YYEKEE (reference sequence). This CDR3 spans 13 amino acids. V dropped 3 bases and J dropped 0 bases, with 3 bases sitting between them. Written as DNA, the CDR3 is TGTGCCAGCAGCTCAGCGAACACCGGGGAGCTGTTTTTT. Translating gives CASSSANTGELFF. The entire variable domain, with the rest obtained from reference TRBV5-5 and TRBJ2-2, is as follows: DAGVTQSPTHLIKTRGQQVTLRCSPISGHKSVSWYQQVLGQGPQFIFQYYEKEERGRGNFPDRFSARQFPNYSSELNVNALLLGDSALYLCASSSANTGELFFGEGSRLTVL.